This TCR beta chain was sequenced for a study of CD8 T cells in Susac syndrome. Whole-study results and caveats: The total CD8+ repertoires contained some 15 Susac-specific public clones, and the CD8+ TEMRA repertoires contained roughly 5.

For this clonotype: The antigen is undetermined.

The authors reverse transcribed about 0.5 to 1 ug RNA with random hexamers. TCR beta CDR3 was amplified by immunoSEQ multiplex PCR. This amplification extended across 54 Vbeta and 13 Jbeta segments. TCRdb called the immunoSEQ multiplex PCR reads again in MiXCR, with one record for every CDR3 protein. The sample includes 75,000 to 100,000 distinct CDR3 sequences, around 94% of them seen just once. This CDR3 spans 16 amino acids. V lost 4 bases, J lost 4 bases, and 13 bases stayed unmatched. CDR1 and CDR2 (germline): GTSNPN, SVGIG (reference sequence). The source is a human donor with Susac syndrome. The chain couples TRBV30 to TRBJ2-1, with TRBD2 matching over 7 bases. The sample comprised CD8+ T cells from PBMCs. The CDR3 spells CAWKVAAGWGYNEQFF. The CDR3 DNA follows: TGTGCCTGGAAAGTGGCAGCGGGATGGGGTTACAATGAGCAGTTCTTC.